This T cell receptor beta chain is from a study of CD8 T cells in Susac syndrome. Study findings and constraints: The authors acknowledged that their TCR sequencing and HLA analysis involved a relatively small number of individuals.

TEMRA cells were FACS-enriched, and CD8+ and CD4+ T cells were isolated negatively. Germline V lookup: CDR1 MNHEY, CDR2 SMNVEV (reference sequence). The CDR3 has 14 amino acids. J lost 1 base, V lost 6 bases, and 4 bases had no gene match. RNA, at about 0.5 to 1 ug, was reverse transcribed with random hexamers. TCRdb analysed the immunoSEQ multiplex PCR reads with MiXCR anew, one entry per CDR3 protein. The table lists a few hundred thousand distinct CDR3 sequences, roughly 96% of them singletons. As regards this clonotype: Its antigen is as yet unknown.

This sequence originates from a human donor with multiple sclerosis. This rearrangement joins TRBV27 to TRBJ1-1, with 8 bases fitting TRBD1. The sequenced sample consisted of CD4+ T cells from PBMCs. CDR3 sequence (DNA): TGTGCCAGCAGATTCGGACAGGGGAACACTGAAGCTTTCTTT. This gives the protein CASRFGQGNTEAFF.